In this sample, the clone carrying this TCR beta chain turned up once. The source of the sample is a study of CD8 T cells in Susac syndrome. This CDR3 comprises 15 residues. CDR1 and CDR2 from the germline V gene are SGHAT and FQNNGV. Losses at the gene ends were 4 bases for V and 7 bases for J; bases not matched to a gene: 7. After extraction with the RNeasy kit, about 0.45 to 1 ug of the RNA was reverse transcribed using random hexamers. One entry per CDR3 protein results from TCRdb running MiXCR on the immunoSEQ multiplex PCR reads. The data show some 400,000 distinct CDR3 sequences, with around 85% seen just once and more than 0.09% held by the top ten.

The sample taken for sequencing was CD8+ T cells from PBMCs. This rearrangement joins TRBV11-2 to TRBJ1-1, with 12 positions matching TRBD1. The sequence derives from a human donor with multiple sclerosis. The CDR3 sequence: CASSSPGQGAGEAFF. The CDR3 DNA reads TGTGCCAGCAGCTCACCGGGACAGGGGGCTGGTGAAGCTTTCTTT.